Listed below are T cell receptor beta chains from one sample, sequenced in a study of beta chain features in type 1 diabetes. The repertoire was sequenced with immunoSEQ multiplex PCR; TCRdb's copy has only in-frame clones and lacks some. The sample includes around 430,000 clones, approximately 30% of them seen just once. The material sequenced was naive CD4+ T cells from blood. The source of these receptors is a man aged 18 to 35 in good health. The CDR3 runs from the conserved cysteine through the conserved F or W. Fields, in order: V gene, D gene, clone size, J gene, CDR3 DNA, CDR3 protein. The D gene is left open where the match is weak. Part of the rows lack a size; the others show once, few, many or a class for expanded clones.

V gene: TRBV12-5; D gene: .; clone size: .; J gene: TRBJ2-5; CDR3 DNA: TGTGCTAGTGGTCTACAGGCCGCCGGGACCCAGTACTTC; CDR3 protein: CASGLQAAGTQYF
V gene: TRBV30; D gene: .; clone size: few; J gene: TRBJ2-1; CDR3 DNA: TGTGCCTGGAGTGATTTATACAATGAGCAGTTCTTC; CDR3 protein: CAWSDLYNEQFF
V gene: TRBV30; D gene: .; clone size: few; J gene: TRBJ2-2; CDR3 DNA: TGTGCCTGGAGTGTGGTGGGGCTGGACACCGGGGAGCTGTTTTTT; CDR3 protein: CAWSVVGLDTGELFF
V gene: TRBV18; D gene: .; clone size: once; J gene: TRBJ2-3; CDR3 DNA: TGTGCCAGCTCACCCCTAGATACGCAGTATTTT; CDR3 protein: CASSPLDTQYF
V gene: TRBV9; D gene: TRBD2; clone size: .; J gene: TRBJ2-2; CDR3 DNA: TGTGCCAGCAGCGTCGCTAGCGGGAGGGCCAGCACCGGGGAGCTGTTTTTT; CDR3 protein: CASSVASGRASTGELFF
V gene: TRBV6-5; D gene: TRBD1; clone size: .; J gene: TRBJ2-1; CDR3 DNA: TGTGCCAGCAGAAGACAGGGAAGGTCCTACAATGAGCAGTTCTTC; CDR3 protein: CASRRQGRSYNEQFF
V gene: TRBV25-1; D gene: .; clone size: .; J gene: TRBJ2-7; CDR3 DNA: TGTGCCAGCAGTGAGGCCCTCAGGGGATACGAGCAGTACTTC; CDR3 protein: CASSEALRGYEQYF
V gene: TRBV30; D gene: .; clone size: .; J gene: TRBJ1-3; CDR3 DNA: TGTGCCTGGAGTTCGAGCTCTGGAAACACCATATATTTT; CDR3 protein: CAWSSSSGNTIYF
V gene: TRBV7-3; D gene: TRBD1; clone size: .; J gene: TRBJ2-1; CDR3 DNA: TGTGCCAGCAGCCCTACAGGGGGGCCCCTCGGCAATGAGCAGTTCTTC; CDR3 protein: CASSPTGGPLGNEQFF
V gene: TRBV7-2; D gene: TRBD2; clone size: .; J gene: TRBJ2-7; CDR3 DNA: TGTGCCAGCAGCTTAGGTTTGCTAGCGGGAGGGCCTGGGCAGTACTTC; CDR3 protein: CASSLGLLAGGPGQYF
V gene: TRBV28; D gene: .; clone size: .; J gene: TRBJ1-2; CDR3 DNA: TGTGCCAGCAGTTTACGGAGCTATGGCTACACCTTC; CDR3 protein: CASSLRSYGYTF
V gene: TRBV5-6; D gene: .; clone size: .; J gene: TRBJ1-5; CDR3 DNA: TGTGCCAGCACCCCGGGGCCGGCGGGCAATCAGCCCCAGCATTTT; CDR3 protein: CASTPGPAGNQPQHF
V gene: TRBV20-1; D gene: .; clone size: few; J gene: TRBJ2-3; CDR3 DNA: TGCAGTGCTACAATTCAGAATACGCAGTATTTT; CDR3 protein: CSATIQNTQYF
V gene: TRBV5-1; D gene: .; clone size: .; J gene: TRBJ2-7; CDR3 DNA: TGCGCCAGCAGCCCAGGTCTTCGCTCCTACGAGCAGTACTTC; CDR3 protein: CASSPGLRSYEQYF
V gene: TRBV6-1; D gene: .; clone size: .; J gene: TRBJ1-1; CDR3 DNA: TGTGCCACGGCTGGGGTAGTGACTGAAGCTTTCTTT; CDR3 protein: CATAGVVTEAFF
V gene: TRBV30; D gene: .; clone size: .; J gene: TRBJ2-7; CDR3 DNA: TGTGCCTGGAGTTCACAGTATTACGAGCAGTACTTC; CDR3 protein: CAWSSQYYEQYF
V gene: TRBV7-2; D gene: TRBD2; clone size: .; J gene: TRBJ2-1; CDR3 DNA: TGTGCCAGCAGCTTAAATGGAGTAGCGGGGTACAATGAGCAGTTCTTC; CDR3 protein: CASSLNGVAGYNEQFF
V gene: TRBV9; D gene: .; clone size: .; J gene: TRBJ2-7; CDR3 DNA: TGTGCCAGCAGCGCTCAGGAGGCTCTAAAGGAGCAGTACTTC; CDR3 protein: CASSAQEALKEQYF
V gene: TRBV5-1; D gene: .; clone size: .; J gene: TRBJ2-1; CDR3 DNA: TGCGCCAGCAGCTTGGAGGGGCTGGGAGAGCAGTTCTTC; CDR3 protein: CASSLEGLGEQFF
V gene: TRBV6-6; D gene: TRBD2; clone size: few; J gene: TRBJ2-3; CDR3 DNA: TGTGCCAGCAGTCCAGGGAGGGCGACAGATACGCAGTATTTT; CDR3 protein: CASSPGRATDTQYF
V gene: TRBV12-5; D gene: .; clone size: few; J gene: TRBJ1-5; CDR3 DNA: TGTGCTAGTGGTTTGACCGAGGGGGCCCAGCATTTT; CDR3 protein: CASGLTEGAQHF
V gene: TRBV7-9; D gene: TRBD2; clone size: few; J gene: TRBJ2-3; CDR3 DNA: TGTGCCAGCAGCGGACTAGCGACGAGCACAGATACGCAGTATTTT; CDR3 protein: CASSGLATSTDTQYF
V gene: TRBV7-2; D gene: TRBD1; clone size: .; J gene: TRBJ2-1; CDR3 DNA: TGTGCCAGCAGCCCCGGGACAGCCCACTACAATGAGCAGTTCTTC; CDR3 protein: CASSPGTAHYNEQFF
V gene: TRBV2; D gene: .; clone size: few; J gene: TRBJ1-1; CDR3 DNA: TGTGCCAGCCGCCAAGGCAGGTTGAACACTGAAGCTTTCTTT; CDR3 protein: CASRQGRLNTEAFF
V gene: TRBV25-1; D gene: .; clone size: few; J gene: TRBJ2-7; CDR3 DNA: TGTGCCGATCGGTTGGGATACGAGCAGTACTTC; CDR3 protein: CADRLGYEQYF
V gene: TRBV5-4; D gene: TRBD1; clone size: .; J gene: TRBJ1-4; CDR3 DNA: TGTGCCAGCAGCTCCGGCCGGGACAGTCTTAATGAAAAACTGTTTTTT; CDR3 protein: CASSSGRDSLNEKLFF
V gene: TRBV14; D gene: .; clone size: .; J gene: TRBJ2-1; CDR3 DNA: TGTGCCAGCAGCCAAGAGGGATCGGGAGATGAGGATGAGCAGTTCTTC; CDR3 protein: CASSQEGSGDEDEQFF
V gene: TRBV9; D gene: .; clone size: .; J gene: TRBJ2-1; CDR3 DNA: TGTGCCAGCAGCGTCGGAGGGGGCTCCTACAATGAGCAGTTCTTC; CDR3 protein: CASSVGGGSYNEQFF
V gene: TRBV4-1; D gene: TRBD2; clone size: few; J gene: TRBJ2-2; CDR3 DNA: TGCGCCAGCAGCGGAACTAGCGGGAGAGCCGAGCTGTTTTTT; CDR3 protein: CASSGTSGRAELFF
V gene: TRBV7-9; D gene: .; clone size: .; J gene: TRBJ1-2; CDR3 DNA: TGTGCCAGCAGCTTATTCGGGGGTGGCTACACCTTC; CDR3 protein: CASSLFGGGYTF
V gene: TRBV9; D gene: .; clone size: few; J gene: TRBJ2-1; CDR3 DNA: TGTGCCAGCAGCCGAGGAGTATCCAATGAGCAGTTCTTC; CDR3 protein: CASSRGVSNEQFF
V gene: TRBV7-2; D gene: TRBD1; clone size: few; J gene: TRBJ2-7; CDR3 DNA: TGTGCCAGCAGCCCCACCGGGACAGGACAATACGAGCAGTACTTC; CDR3 protein: CASSPTGTGQYEQYF
V gene: TRBV7-2; D gene: .; clone size: few; J gene: TRBJ2-5; CDR3 DNA: TGTGCCAGCAGCTTAGTCCCAGAGACCCAGTACTTC; CDR3 protein: CASSLVPETQYF
V gene: TRBV18; D gene: .; clone size: .; J gene: TRBJ2-7; CDR3 DNA: TGTGCCAGCTCACCGACCCGGACCTACGAAGTGCAGTACTTC; CDR3 protein: CASSPTRTYEVQYF
V gene: TRBV25-1; D gene: TRBD2; clone size: .; J gene: TRBJ2-5; CDR3 DNA: TGTGCCAGCAGTCCTCTGGGAGGGCTGGGGGAGACCCAGTACTTC; CDR3 protein: CASSPLGGLGETQYF
V gene: TRBV9; D gene: TRBD2; clone size: .; J gene: TRBJ2-5; CDR3 DNA: TGTGCCAGCAGCGGCACACCGGGACTAGCGGGAGGGCCGGGAGAGACCCAGTACTTC; CDR3 protein: CASSGTPGLAGGPGETQYF
V gene: TRBV30; D gene: .; clone size: few; J gene: TRBJ1-5; CDR3 DNA: TGTGCCTGGAGTGTACGCGGTGTCGGCAATCAGCCCCAGCATTTT; CDR3 protein: CAWSVRGVGNQPQHF
V gene: TRBV28; D gene: .; clone size: .; J gene: TRBJ2-7; CDR3 DNA: TGTGCCAGCACCTCCCTAGCGCGAGACAACGAGCAGTACTTC; CDR3 protein: CASTSLARDNEQYF
V gene: TRBV10-3; D gene: TRBD1; clone size: .; J gene: TRBJ2-2; CDR3 DNA: TGTGCCTCCAAACCTGTGGACAGGGGGACCGGGGAGCTGTTTTTT; CDR3 protein: CASKPVDRGTGELFF
V gene: TRBV18; D gene: .; clone size: .; J gene: TRBJ1-5; CDR3 DNA: TGTGCCAGCTCAGCTCCGGGAGACCGGAGCAATCAGCCCCAGCATTTT; CDR3 protein: CASSAPGDRSNQPQHF
V gene: TRBV20-1; D gene: .; clone size: few; J gene: TRBJ1-1; CDR3 DNA: TGCAGTGCTAGTAGCGGGGCTGAAGCTTTCTTT; CDR3 protein: CSASSGAEAFF
V gene: TRBV9; D gene: .; clone size: .; J gene: TRBJ2-1; CDR3 DNA: TGTGCCAGCAGCCCAGGAACCGGGGGTGAGCAGTTCTTC; CDR3 protein: CASSPGTGGEQFF
V gene: TRBV27; D gene: .; clone size: few; J gene: TRBJ2-5; CDR3 DNA: TGTGCCAGCAGTTCCGGGAGGACCCAGTACTTC; CDR3 protein: CASSSGRTQYF
V gene: TRBV4-1; D gene: TRBD2; clone size: .; J gene: TRBJ2-7; CDR3 DNA: TGCGCCAGCAGCCAACTTGGGACTAGCGGAGGCAACTACGAGCAGTACTTC; CDR3 protein: CASSQLGTSGGNYEQYF
V gene: TRBV29-1; D gene: .; clone size: few; J gene: TRBJ2-1; CDR3 DNA: TGCAGCGTTGTCGGCGGACGGGCCTCCTACAATGAGCAGTTCTTC; CDR3 protein: CSVVGGRASYNEQFF
V gene: TRBV6-1; D gene: TRBD2; clone size: few; J gene: TRBJ2-3; CDR3 DNA: TGTGCCAGCAGTGACCTAGCGGGAGTCCCAGATACGCAGTATTTT; CDR3 protein: CASSDLAGVPDTQYF
V gene: TRBV30; D gene: .; clone size: .; J gene: TRBJ2-7; CDR3 DNA: TGTGCCGCGGACGATACCTACGAGCAGTACTTC; CDR3 protein: CAADDTYEQYF
V gene: TRBV18; D gene: .; clone size: .; J gene: TRBJ1-1; CDR3 DNA: TGTGCCAGCTCGGTCTTTGAGGAAGCTTTCTTT; CDR3 protein: CASSVFEEAFF